This TCR beta chain was sequenced during a study of Ad26.COV2.S vaccination and SARS-CoV-2 variants. CDR1 and CDR2 from the germline V gene are LGHDT and YNNKEL (reference sequence). This CDR3 is built from 16 residues. V trimming: 6 bases; J trimming: 1 base; junction bases outside the gene matches: 4. The table came from immunoSEQ multiplex PCR; TCRdb's copy has only in-frame clones and leaves some out. The sample yields tens of thousands of clones, approximately 80% seen once. Findings of the study overall: CD8+ and CD4+ T cells specific for spike reportedly responded with substantial breadth after vaccination. Ad26.COV2.S recipients had broader spike-specific TCRs (P = 0.0014). Analyses of TCR breadth and depth may have underestimated total T cell responses. Vaccinated and placebo-treated recipients had similar non-spike TCR breadth.

This clone came up once. Its antigen is still unknown. The chain carries TRBV3-1 (or the pseudogene TRBV3-2) and TRBJ2-1, with 12 bases aligning to TRBD2. The source is a human donor who had recovered from COVID-19. Sequencing used peripheral blood, obtained after recovery from COVID-19. CDR3 amino acids: CASRPGTSGSYNEQFF. The DNA for the CDR3 is TGTGCCAGCAGACCCGGGACTAGCGGGTCCTACAATGAGCAGTTCTTC.